This T cell receptor (beta chain) was captured by sequencing in a study of cytomegalovirus exposure and HLA in healthy donors. Study results and limitations: Most TCR sequences were rare, but some public TCRs occurred in many donors.

Both 60 Vbeta primers and 13 Jbeta primers went into the PCR. TCRdb's table, derived via immunoSEQ multiplex PCR, lists solely in-frame clones and lacks some. The table records some 150,000 clones, around 88% of them present only once. About this clone: The antigen is undetermined.

Donors were nominally healthy when sampled, though unrecorded immune exposures were likely. V lost 2 bases, J lost 9 bases, and 18 bases lay in between. This CDR3 has 15 residues. Germline-derived CDR1 and CDR2 are SGDLS and YYNGEE. Input material: PBMCs. V usage is TRBV9 and J usage is TRBJ2-1; D possibly corresponds to TRBD2 (5 bases). The receptor was isolated from a woman aged 25 to 39 in good health and CMV-seronegative. CDR3 sequence reads: CASSVWRTVQCEQFF. The CDR3 nucleotides are TGTGCCAGCAGCGTTTGGAGGACTGTACAATGTGAGCAGTTCTTC. Full variable domain (remainder filled in from reference TRBV9 and TRBJ2-1): DSGVTQTPKHLITATGQRVTLRCSPRSGDLSVYWYQQSLDQGLQFLIQYYNGEERAKGNILERFSAQQFPDLHSELNLSSLELGDSALYFCASSVWRTVQCEQFFGPGTRLTVL.